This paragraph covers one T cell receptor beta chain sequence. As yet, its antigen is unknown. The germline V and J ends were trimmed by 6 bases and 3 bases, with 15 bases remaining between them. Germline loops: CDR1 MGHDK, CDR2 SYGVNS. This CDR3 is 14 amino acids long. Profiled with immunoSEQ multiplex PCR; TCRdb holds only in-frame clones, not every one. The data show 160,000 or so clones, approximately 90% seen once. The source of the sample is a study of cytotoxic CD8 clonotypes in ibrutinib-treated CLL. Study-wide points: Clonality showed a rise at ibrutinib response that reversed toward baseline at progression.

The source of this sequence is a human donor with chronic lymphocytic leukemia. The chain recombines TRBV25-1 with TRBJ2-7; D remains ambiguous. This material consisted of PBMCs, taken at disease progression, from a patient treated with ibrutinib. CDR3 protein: CASRNQFSDYEQYF. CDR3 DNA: TGTGCCAGCAGGAATCAGTTTTCGGACTACGAGCAGTACTTC.